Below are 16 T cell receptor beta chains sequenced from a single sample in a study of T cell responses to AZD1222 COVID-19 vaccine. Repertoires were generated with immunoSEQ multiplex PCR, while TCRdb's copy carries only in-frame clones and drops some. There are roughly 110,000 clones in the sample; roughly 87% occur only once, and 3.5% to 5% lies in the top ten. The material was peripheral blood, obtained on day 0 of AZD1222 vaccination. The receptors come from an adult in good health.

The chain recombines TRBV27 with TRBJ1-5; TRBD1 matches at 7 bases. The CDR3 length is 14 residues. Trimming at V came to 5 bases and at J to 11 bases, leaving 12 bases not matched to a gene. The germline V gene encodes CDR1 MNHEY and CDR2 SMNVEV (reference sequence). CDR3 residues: CASSPRQGGLAQHF. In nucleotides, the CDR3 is TGTGCCAGCAGTCCAAGACAGGGTGGGTTGGCCCAGCATTTT.

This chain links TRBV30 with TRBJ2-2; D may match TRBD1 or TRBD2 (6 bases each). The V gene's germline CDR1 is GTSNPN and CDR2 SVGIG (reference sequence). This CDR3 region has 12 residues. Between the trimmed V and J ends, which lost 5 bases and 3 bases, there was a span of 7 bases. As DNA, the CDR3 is TGTGCCTGGGGGGGGCACACCGGGGAGCTGTTTTTT. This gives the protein CAWGGHTGELFF.

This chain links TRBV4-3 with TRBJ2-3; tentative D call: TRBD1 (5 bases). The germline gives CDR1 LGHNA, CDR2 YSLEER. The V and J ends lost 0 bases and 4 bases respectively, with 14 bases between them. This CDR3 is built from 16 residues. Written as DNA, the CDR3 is TGCGCCAGCAGCCAAGAGAAGGGGCGGCCCCCAGATACGCAGTATTTT. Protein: CASSQEKGRPPDTQYF.

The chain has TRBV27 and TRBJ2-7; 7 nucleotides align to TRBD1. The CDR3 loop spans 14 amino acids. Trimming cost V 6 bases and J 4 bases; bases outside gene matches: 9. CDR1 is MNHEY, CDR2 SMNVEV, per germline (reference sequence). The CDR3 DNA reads TGTGCCAGCAGCCCCGGGACAGTCCGATACGAGCAGTACTTC. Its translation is CASSPGTVRYEQYF.

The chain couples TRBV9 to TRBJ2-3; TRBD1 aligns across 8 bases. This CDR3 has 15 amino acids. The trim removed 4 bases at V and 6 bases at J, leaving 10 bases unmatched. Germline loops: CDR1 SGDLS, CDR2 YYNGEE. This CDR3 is CASSPRAGGADTQYF. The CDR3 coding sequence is TGTGCCAGCAGCCCGCGGGCAGGGGGCGCGGATACGCAGTATTTT.

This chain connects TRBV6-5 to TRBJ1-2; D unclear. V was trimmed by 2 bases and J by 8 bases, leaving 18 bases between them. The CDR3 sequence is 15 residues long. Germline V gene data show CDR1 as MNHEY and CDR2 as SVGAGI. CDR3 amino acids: CASSYTDGLLGGYTF. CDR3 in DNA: TGTGCCAGCAGTTACACGGACGGTTTATTAGGGGGCTACACCTTC.

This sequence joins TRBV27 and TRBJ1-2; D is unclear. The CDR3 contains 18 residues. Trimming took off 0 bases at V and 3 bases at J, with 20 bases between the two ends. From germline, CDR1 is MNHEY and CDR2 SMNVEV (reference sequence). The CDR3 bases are TGTGCCAGCAGTTTATCGTGGGAGGGCGCGGGCTTACACTATGGCTACACCTTC. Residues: CASSLSWEGAGLHYGYTF.

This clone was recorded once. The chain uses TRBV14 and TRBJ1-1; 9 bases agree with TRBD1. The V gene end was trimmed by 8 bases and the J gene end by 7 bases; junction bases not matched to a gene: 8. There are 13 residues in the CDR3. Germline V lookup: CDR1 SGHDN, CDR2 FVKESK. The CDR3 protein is CASLKDRGVEAFF. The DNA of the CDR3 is TGTGCCAGCCTCAAAGACAGGGGGGTTGAAGCTTTCTTT.

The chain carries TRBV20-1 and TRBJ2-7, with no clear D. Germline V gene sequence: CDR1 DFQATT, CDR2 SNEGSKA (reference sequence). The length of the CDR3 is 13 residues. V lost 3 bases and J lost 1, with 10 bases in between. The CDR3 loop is CSASSTQSYEQYF. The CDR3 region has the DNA TGCAGTGCTAGTTCTACTCAGTCCTACGAGCAGTACTTC.

The CDR3: CASSQSETMTSGRGEQYF. The CDR3 nucleotides read TGCGCCAGCAGTCAATCGGAGACCATGACTAGCGGGAGAGGCGAGCAGTACTTC. The V gene is TRBV23-1, the J gene TRBJ2-7; 12 bases are a match to TRBD2. TRBV23-1 is an open reading frame, and its role is uncertain. With V trimmed by 0 bases and J by 6 bases, 12 bases remained unmatched. CDR3 length equals 18 residues.

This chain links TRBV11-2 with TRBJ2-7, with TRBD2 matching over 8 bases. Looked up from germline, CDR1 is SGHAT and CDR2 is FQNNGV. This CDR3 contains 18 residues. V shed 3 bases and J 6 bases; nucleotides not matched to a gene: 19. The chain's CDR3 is CASSFGPNPDGRAAEQYF. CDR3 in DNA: TGTGCCAGCAGCTTCGGGCCGAACCCTGACGGGAGGGCAGCCGAGCAGTACTTC. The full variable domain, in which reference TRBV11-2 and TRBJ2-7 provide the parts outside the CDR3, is EAGVAQSPRYKIIEKRQSVAFWCNPISGHATLYWYQQILGQGPKLLIQFQNNGVVDDSQLPKDRFSAERLKGVDSTLKIQPAKLEDSAVYLCASSFGPNPDGRAAEQYFGPGTRLTVT.

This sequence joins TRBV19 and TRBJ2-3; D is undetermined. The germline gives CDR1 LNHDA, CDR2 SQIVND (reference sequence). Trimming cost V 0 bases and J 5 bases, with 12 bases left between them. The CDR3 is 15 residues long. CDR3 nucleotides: TGTGCCAGTAGTATAGAAGCATCCCTGGGAGATACGCAGTATTTT. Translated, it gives CASSIEASLGDTQYF.

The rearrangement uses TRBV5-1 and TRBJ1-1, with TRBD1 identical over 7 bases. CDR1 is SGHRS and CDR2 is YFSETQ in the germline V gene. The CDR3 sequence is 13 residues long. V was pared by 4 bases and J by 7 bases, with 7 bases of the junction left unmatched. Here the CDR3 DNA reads TGCGCCAGCAGCCCAGGGGGGTACCGTGAAGCTTTCTTT. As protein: CASSPGGYREAFF. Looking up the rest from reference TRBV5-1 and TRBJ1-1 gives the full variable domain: KAGVTQTPRYLIKTRGQQVTLSCSPISGHRSVSWYQQTPGQGLQFLFEYFSETQRNKGNFPGRFSGRQFSNSRSEMNVSTLELGDSALYLCASSPGGYREAFFGQGTRLTVV.

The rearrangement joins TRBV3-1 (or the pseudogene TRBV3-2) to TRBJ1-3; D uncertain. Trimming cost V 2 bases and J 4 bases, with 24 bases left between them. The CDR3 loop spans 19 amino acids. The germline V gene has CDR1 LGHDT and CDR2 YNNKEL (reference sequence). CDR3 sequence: CASSQPRREAPTEGNTIYF. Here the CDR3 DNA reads TGTGCCAGCAGCCAACCCCGGAGGGAGGCCCCAACAGAAGGAAACACCATATATTTT.

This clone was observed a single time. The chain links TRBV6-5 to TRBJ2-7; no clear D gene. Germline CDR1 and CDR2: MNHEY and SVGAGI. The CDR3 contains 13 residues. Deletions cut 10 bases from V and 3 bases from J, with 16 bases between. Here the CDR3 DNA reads TGTGCCATCTCGGACCCGAATTTCTACGAGCAGTACTTC. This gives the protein CAISDPNFYEQYF.

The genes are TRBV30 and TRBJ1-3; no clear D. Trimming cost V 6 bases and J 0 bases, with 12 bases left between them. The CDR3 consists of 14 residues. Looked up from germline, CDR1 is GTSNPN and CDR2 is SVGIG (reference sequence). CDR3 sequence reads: CACRLGSSGNTIYF. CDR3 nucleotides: TGTGCCTGCCGACTCGGGAGCTCTGGAAACACCATATATTTT.